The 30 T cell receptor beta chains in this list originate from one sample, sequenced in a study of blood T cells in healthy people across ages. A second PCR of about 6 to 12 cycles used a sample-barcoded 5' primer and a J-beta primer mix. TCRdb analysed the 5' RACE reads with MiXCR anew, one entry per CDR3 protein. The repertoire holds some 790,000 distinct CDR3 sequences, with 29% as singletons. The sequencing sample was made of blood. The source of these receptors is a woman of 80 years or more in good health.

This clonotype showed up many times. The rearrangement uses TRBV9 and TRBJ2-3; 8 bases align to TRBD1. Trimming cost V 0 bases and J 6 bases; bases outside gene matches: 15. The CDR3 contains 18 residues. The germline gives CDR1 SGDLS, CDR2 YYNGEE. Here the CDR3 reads CASSVEGTGPLSRDTQYF. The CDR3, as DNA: TGTGCCAGCAGCGTAGAGGGGACAGGACCCCTTAGTCGGGATACGCAGTATTTT.

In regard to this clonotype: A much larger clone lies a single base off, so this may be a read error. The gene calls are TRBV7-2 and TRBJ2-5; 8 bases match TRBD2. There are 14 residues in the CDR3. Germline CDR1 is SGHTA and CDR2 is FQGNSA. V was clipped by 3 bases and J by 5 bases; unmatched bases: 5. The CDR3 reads CASSFGGGTETQYF. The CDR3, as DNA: TGTGCCAGCAGCTTCGGCGGGGGGACGGAGACCCAGTACTTC.

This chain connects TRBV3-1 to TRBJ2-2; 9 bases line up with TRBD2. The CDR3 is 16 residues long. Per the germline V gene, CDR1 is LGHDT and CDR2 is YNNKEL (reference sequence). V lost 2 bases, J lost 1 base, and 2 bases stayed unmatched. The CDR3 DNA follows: TGTGCCAGCAGCCAACAACTAGCGGGGAACACCGGGGAGCTGTTTTTT. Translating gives CASSQQLAGNTGELFF.

The DNA of the CDR3 is TGCGCCAGCAGCCCAATTGGGGGGCAAAACATTCAGTACTTC. This translates into CASSPIGGQNIQYF. This sequence joins TRBV5-1 and TRBJ2-5; tentatively, D is TRBD1 or TRBD2 (6 bases each). The DNA end favors TRBJ2-4, so the J call may be wrong. Germline CDR1 SGHRS, CDR2 YFSETQ. The CDR3 is made up of 14 amino acids.

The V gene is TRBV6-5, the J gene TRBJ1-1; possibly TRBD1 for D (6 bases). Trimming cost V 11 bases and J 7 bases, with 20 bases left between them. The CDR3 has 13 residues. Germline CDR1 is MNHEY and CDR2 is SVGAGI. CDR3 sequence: CASRIGGQSEAFF. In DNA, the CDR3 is TGTGCCTCGAGGATCGGGGGGCAGAGTGAAGCTTTCTTT.

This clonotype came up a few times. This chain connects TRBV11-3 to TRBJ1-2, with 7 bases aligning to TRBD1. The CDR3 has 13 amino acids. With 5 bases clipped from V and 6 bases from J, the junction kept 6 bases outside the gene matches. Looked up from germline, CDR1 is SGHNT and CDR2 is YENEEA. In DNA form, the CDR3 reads TGTGCCAGCAGCCGCGACAGGGACCATGGCTACACCTTC. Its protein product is CASSRDRDHGYTF.

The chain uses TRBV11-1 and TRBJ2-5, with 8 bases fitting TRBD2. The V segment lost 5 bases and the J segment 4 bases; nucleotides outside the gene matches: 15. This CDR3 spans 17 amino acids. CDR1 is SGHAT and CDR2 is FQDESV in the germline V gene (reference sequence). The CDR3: CASSRNRGGTTGETQYF. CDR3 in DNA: TGTGCCAGCAGCCGCAACCGGGGGGGCACGACTGGAGAGACCCAGTACTTC.

In DNA form, the CDR3 reads TGTGCCAGCAGTGAACGTGGAGTTGGGCTTTCGGAGACCCAGTACTTC. Protein sequence: CASSERGVGLSETQYF. This sequence joins TRBV2 and TRBJ2-5; D call uncertain. Trimming removed 2 bases at V and 5 bases at J, with 18 bases between. Germline CDR1 reads SNHLY; CDR2 reads FYNNEI. This CDR3 contains 16 residues.

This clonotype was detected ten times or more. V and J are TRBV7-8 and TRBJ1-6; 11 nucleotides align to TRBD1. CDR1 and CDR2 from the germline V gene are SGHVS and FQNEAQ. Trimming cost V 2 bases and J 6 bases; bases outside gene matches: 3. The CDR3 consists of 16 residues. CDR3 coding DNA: TGTGCCAGCAGCTTATTGGGGACAGGGGGTAATTCACCCCTCCACTTT. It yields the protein CASSLLGTGGNSPLHF.

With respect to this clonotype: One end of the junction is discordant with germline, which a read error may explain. The CDR3 region is CTSSPPVGTSFYEQYF. DNA of the CDR3: TGTACCAGCAGTCCCCCAGTTGGGACGAGCTTCTACGAGCAGTACTTC. The V call is TRBV12-3 or TRBV12-4, the J call TRBJ2-7; D may correspond to TRBD1 or TRBD2 (5 bases each). CDR3 length: 16 amino acids.

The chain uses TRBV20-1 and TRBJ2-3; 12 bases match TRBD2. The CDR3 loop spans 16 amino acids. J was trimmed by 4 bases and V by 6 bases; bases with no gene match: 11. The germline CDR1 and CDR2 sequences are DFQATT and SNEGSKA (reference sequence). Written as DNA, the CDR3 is TGCAGTGCCCTTCACGCGACTAGCGGGAGTGCAGATACGCAGTATTTT. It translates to CSALHATSGSADTQYF.

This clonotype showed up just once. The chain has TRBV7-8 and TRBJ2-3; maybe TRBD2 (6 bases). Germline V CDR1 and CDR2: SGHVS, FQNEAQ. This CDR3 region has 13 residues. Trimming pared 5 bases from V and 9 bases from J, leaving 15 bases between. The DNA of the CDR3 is TGTGCCAGCAGCCCAACGGCGGGGATAACGCAGTATTTT. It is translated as CASSPTAGITQYF. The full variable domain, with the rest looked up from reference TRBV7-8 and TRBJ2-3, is GAGVSQSPRYKVAKRGQDVALRCDPISGHVSLFWYQQALGQGPEFLTYFQNEAQLDKSGLPSDRFFAERPEGSVSTLKIQRTQQEDSAVYLCASSPTAGITQYFGPGTRLTVL.

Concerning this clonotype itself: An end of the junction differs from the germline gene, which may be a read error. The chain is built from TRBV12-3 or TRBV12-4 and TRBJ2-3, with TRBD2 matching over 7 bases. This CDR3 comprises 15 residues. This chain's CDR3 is CASSLSGVSTDTEYF. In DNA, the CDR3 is TGTGCCAGCAGTTTAAGCGGGGTGAGCACAGATACGGAGTATTTT.

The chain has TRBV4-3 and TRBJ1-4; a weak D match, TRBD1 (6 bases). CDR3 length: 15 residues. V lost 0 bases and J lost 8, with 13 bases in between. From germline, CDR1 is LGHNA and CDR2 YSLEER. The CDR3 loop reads CASSQDPGAREKLFF. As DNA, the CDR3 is TGCGCCAGCAGCCAAGATCCGGGGGCGAGGGAAAAACTGTTTTTT.

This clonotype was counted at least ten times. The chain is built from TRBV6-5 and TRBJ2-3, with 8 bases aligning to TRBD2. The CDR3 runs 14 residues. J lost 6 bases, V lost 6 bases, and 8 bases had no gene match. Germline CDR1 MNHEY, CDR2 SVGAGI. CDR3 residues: CASRVAGSSDTQYF. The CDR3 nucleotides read TGTGCCAGCAGAGTAGCGGGGAGCTCGGATACGCAGTATTTT.

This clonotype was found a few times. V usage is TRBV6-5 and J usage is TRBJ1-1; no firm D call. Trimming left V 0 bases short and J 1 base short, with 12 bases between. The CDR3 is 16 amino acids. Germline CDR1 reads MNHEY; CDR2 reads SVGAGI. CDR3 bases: TGTGCCAGCAGTTACTCGATCGGGGTGGGGAACACTGAAGCTTTCTTT. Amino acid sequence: CASSYSIGVGNTEAFF.

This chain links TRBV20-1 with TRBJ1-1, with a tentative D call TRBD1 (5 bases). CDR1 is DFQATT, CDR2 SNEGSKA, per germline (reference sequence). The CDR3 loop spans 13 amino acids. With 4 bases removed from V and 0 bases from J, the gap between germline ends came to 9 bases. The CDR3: CSATGGMNTEAFF. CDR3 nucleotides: TGCAGTGCTACTGGGGGAATGAACACTGAAGCTTTCTTT.

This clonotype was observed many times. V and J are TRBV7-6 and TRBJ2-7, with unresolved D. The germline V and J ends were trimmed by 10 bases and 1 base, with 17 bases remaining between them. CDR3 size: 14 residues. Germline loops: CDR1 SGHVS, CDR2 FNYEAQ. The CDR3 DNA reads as TGTGCCAACCCACGTCCTCTCCCTTCCTACGAGCAGTACTTC. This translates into CANPRPLPSYEQYF.

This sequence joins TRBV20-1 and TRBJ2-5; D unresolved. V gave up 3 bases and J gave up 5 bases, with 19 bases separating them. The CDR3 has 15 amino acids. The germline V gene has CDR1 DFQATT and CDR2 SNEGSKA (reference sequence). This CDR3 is CSARGFARDVETQYF. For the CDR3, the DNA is TGCAGTGCTAGGGGCTTCGCACGCGACGTGGAGACCCAGTACTTC.

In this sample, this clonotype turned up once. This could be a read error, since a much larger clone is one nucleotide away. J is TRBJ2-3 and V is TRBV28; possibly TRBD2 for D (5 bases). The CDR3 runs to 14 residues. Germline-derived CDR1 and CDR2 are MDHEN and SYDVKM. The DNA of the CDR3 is TGTGCCAGCAGTTTCGGCCCTAGCACAGATACGCGGTATTTT. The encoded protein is CASSFGPSTDTRYF.

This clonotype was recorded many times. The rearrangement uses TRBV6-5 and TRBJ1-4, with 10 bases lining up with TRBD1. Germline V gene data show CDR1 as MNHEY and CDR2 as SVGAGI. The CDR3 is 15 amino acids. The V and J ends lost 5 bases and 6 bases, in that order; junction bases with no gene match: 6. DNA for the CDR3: TGTGCCAGCAGTCCAGGGACAGGGGTTTATGAAAAACTGTTTTTT. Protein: CASSPGTGVYEKLFF.

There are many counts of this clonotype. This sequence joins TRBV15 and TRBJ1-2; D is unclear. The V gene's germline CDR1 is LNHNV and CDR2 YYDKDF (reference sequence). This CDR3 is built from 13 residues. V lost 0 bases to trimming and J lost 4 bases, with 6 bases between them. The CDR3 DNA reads TGTGCCACCAGCAGAGATCAGATCTATGGCTACACCTTC. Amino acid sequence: CATSRDQIYGYTF.

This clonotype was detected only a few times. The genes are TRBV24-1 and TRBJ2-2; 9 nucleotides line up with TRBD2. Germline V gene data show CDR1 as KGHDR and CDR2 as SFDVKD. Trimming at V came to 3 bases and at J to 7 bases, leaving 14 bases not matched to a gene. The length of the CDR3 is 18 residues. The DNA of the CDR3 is TGTGCCACCAGTGATCAACCCCGGCGGGGGGGCCTTATCGGGGAGCTGTTTTTT. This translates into CATSDQPRRGGLIGELFF.

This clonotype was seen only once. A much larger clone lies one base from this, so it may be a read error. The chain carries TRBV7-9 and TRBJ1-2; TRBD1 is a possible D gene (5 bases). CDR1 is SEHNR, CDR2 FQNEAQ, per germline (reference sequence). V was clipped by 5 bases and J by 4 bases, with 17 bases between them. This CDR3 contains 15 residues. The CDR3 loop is CASSPWTQISYGYTF. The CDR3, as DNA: TGTGCCAGCAGCCCGTGGACACAGATCTCCTATGGCTACACCTTC. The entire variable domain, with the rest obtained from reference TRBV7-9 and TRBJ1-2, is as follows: DTGVSQNPRHKITKRGQNVTFRCDPISEHNRLYWYRQTLGQGPEFLTYFQNEAQLEKSRLLSDRFSAERPKGSFSTLEIQRTEQGDSAMYLCASSPWTQISYGYTFGSGTRLTVV.

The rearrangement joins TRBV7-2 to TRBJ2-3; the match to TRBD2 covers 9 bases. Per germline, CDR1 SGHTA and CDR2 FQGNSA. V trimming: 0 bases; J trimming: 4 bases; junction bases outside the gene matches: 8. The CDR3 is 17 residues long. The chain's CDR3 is CASSLALRGGLPDTQYF. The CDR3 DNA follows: TGTGCCAGCAGCTTAGCCCTGCGGGGGGGCCTCCCAGATACGCAGTATTTT.

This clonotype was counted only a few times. As DNA, the CDR3 is TGTGCCACCAGTGATCGTTCCGGGACAGGGGCAGATACGCAGTATTTT. Encoded protein: CATSDRSGTGADTQYF. The rearrangement uses TRBV24-1 and TRBJ2-3, with 10 bases identical to TRBD1. J gave up 4 bases and V 3 bases, and 6 bases lay outside the gene matches. Germline assignment: CDR1 KGHDR and CDR2 SFDVKD. The CDR3 covers 16 residues.

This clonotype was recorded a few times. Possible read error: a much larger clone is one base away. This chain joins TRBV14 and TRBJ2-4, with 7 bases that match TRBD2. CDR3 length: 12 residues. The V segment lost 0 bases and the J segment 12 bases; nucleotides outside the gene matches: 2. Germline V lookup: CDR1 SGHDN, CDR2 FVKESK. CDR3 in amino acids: CASSQEGGPQYF. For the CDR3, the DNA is TGTGCCAGCAGCCAAGAGGGAGGGCCTCAGTACTTC.

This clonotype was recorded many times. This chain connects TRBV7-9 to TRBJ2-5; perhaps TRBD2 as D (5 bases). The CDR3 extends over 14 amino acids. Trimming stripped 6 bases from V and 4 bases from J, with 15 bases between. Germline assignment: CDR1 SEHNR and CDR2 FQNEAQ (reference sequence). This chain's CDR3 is CASRHTSAGETQYF. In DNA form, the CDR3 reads TGTGCCAGCAGGCATACTAGTGCGGGAGAGACCCAGTACTTC.

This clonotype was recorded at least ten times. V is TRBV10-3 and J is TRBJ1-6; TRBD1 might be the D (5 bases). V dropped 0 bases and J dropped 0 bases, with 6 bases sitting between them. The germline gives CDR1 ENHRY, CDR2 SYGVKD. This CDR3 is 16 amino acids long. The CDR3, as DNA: TGTGCCATCAGTGAGTCGGGGGACTCCTATAATTCACCCCTCCACTTT. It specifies CAISESGDSYNSPLHF.

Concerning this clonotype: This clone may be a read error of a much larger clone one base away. CDR3 nucleotide sequence: TGTGCCTGGAGTGTAAGCGGGGAACTGATATCTGAGCAGTACTTC. Its protein product is CAWSVSGELISEQYF. This sequence joins TRBV30 and TRBJ2-5; 7 positions match TRBD2. This CDR3 contains 15 residues. CDR1 is GTSNPN and CDR2 is SVGIG in the germline V gene (reference sequence). V shed 0 bases and J 11 bases; nucleotides not matched to a gene: 15. The variable domain in full, completed from reference TRBV30 and TRBJ2-5, reads SQTIHQWPATLVQPVGSPLSLECTVEGTSNPNLYWYRQAAGRGLQLLFYSVGIGQISSEVPQNLSASRPQDRQFILSSKKLLLSDSGFYLCAWSVSGELISEQYFGPGTRLLVL.